This T cell receptor beta chain was identified during a study of vaccination and CD4 T cells after COVID-19. At the level of the study: Overlapping spike pools from SARS-CoV-2 and HCoV-NL63, HCoV-OC43 and HCoV-229E served as culture stimuli.

Sequence data for DNA of cultured CD4+ T cells were generated by the Oncomine TCR Beta short-read assay. TCRdb reprocessed the PCR reads via MiXCR and lists one record per CDR3 protein. The data contain more than 15,000 distinct CDR3 sequences, about three fifths of them singletons. With V trimmed by 2 bases and J by 6 bases, 6 bases remained unmatched. CDR3 length: 14 amino acids. Treatment meaning: approximately 11-day PBMC culture with coronavirus spike peptide pools or control peptides (ViraFEST assay). ViraFEST relied on peptide pools to expand antigen-specific T cells; the TCRs were sequenced afterward. Positive PCR tests came between March and December 2020, ahead of the US Alpha, Beta and Delta variants. After about eleven days of culture, CD4+ T cells were negatively selected. Details on this clonotype: Its target is unknown.

The chain uses TRBV12-3 or TRBV12-4 and TRBJ2-7; 8 bases align to TRBD1. Sequenced: CD4+ T cells from blood, cultured in vitro. The TCR originated in a human donor who had recovered from COVID-19. The CDR3 spells CASSLTGGFGEQYF. CDR3 coding DNA: TGTGCCAGCAGTTTAACAGGGGGTTTTGGCGAGCAGTACTTC.